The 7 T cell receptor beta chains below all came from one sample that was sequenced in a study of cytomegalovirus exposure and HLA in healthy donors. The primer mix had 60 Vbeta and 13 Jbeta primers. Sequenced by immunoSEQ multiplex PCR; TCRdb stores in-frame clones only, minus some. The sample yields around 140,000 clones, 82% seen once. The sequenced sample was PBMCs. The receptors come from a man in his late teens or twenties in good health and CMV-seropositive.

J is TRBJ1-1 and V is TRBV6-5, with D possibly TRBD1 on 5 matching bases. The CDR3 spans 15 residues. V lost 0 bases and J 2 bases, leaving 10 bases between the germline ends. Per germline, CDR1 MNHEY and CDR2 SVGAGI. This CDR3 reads CASSYSSRANTEAFF. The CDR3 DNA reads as TGTGCCAGCAGTTACTCAAGCAGGGCTAACACTGAAGCTTTCTTT.

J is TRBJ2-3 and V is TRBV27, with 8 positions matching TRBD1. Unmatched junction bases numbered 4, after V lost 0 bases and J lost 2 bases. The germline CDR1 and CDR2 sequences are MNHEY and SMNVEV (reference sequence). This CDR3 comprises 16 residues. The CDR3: CASSLSAQGDTDTQYF. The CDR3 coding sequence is TGTGCCAGCAGTTTATCGGCACAGGGGGACACAGATACGCAGTATTTT.

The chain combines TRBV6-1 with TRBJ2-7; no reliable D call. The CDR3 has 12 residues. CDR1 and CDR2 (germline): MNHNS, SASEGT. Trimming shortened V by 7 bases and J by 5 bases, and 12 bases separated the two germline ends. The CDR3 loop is CASTPGYHEQYF. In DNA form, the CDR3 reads TGTGCCAGCACCCCCGGGTACCACGAGCAGTACTTC.

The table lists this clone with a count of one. In DNA form, the CDR3 reads TGCGCCAGCAGCGTAGGAGCGGGAGGGACCTACGAGCAGTACTTC. Translating it yields CASSVGAGGTYEQYF. The rearrangement uses TRBV5-1 and TRBJ2-7, with 10 bases identical to TRBD2. The CDR3 has 15 amino acids. Germline V gene lookup returns CDR1 SGHRS and CDR2 YFSETQ. The ends lost 4 bases at V and 2 bases at J; junction bases unmatched: 6.

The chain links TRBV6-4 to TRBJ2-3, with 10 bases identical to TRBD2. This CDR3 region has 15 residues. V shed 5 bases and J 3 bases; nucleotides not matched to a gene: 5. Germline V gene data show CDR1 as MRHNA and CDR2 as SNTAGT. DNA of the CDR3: TGTGCCAGCAGTTGGACTAGCGGACCTACAGATACGCAGTATTTT. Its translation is CASSWTSGPTDTQYF.

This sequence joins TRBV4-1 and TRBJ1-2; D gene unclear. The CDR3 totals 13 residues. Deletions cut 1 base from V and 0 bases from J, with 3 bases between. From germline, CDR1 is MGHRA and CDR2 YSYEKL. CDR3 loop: CASSQVANYGYTF. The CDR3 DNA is TGCGCCAGCAGCCAAGTCGCTAACTATGGCTACACCTTC.

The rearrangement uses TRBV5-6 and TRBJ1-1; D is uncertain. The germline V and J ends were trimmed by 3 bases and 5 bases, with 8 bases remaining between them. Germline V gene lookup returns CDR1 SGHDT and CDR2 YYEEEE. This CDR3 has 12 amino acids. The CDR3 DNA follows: TGTGCCAGCAGCTCCTCGGGGACTGAAGCTTTCTTT. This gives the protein CASSSSGTEAFF.